Shown below are 20 T cell receptor beta chains from a single sample sequenced in a study of shared clonotypes between healthy human individuals. This table comes from immunoSEQ multiplex PCR, and its TCRdb copy is limited to in-frame clones, with some not included. The sample yields about 590,000 clones, 95% to 96% seen once. CD45RO-negative, CCR7-selected cells formed the naive CD8 fraction, which excluded terminally differentiated effector memory CD45RA+ cells. The sample taken for sequencing was naive CD8+ T cells sorted from blood. Every receptor here comes from a woman aged 25 to 39 in good health.

DNA of the CDR3: TGTGCCAGCAGCTTAACGGGGAGCGACACAGATACGCAGTATTTT. Translated, it gives CASSLTGSDTDTQYF. The chain combines TRBV7-3 with TRBJ2-3, with D perhaps matching TRBD2 (5 bases). The CDR3 has 15 amino acids. The germline gives CDR1 SGHTA, CDR2 FQGTGA. V dropped 0 bases and J dropped 2 bases, with 9 bases sitting between them.

This rearrangement joins TRBV19 to TRBJ2-1; D is unclear. V lost 6 bases and J lost 4, with 7 bases in between. The CDR3 loop spans 12 amino acids. Per the germline V gene, CDR1 is LNHDA and CDR2 is SQIVND (reference sequence). The CDR3 spells CASSPDYNEQFF. The DNA of the CDR3 is TGTGCCAGTAGCCCCGATTACAATGAGCAGTTCTTC.

The V call is TRBV7-6, the J call TRBJ2-2; the D is unclear. CDR3 size: 15 residues. V shed 1 base and J shed 5 bases, with 11 bases lying between them. Germline assignment: CDR1 SGHVS and CDR2 FNYEAQ. The CDR3 bases are TGTGCCAGCAGCTTAGTCGCTAGTTCAACCGGGGAGCTGTTTTTT. Translated, it gives CASSLVASSTGELFF.

CDR3 DNA sequence: TGTGCCAGCAGTGACCCGACAACGGACCTGAGCTCCTACGAGCAGTACTTC. It specifies CASSDPTTDLSSYEQYF. The rearrangement joins TRBV25-1 to TRBJ2-5; no reliable D call. The end of the DNA is better explained by TRBJ2-7, so the J call may be wrong. Germline V gene lookup returns CDR1 MGHDK and CDR2 SYGVNS. This CDR3 has 17 residues.

This rearrangement joins TRBV19 to TRBJ2-1; the match to TRBD2 covers 12 bases. There are 15 residues in the CDR3. CDR1 is LNHDA, CDR2 SQIVND, per germline (reference sequence). Trimming at V came to 1 base and at J to 6 bases, leaving 1 base not matched to a gene. Written as DNA, the CDR3 is TGTGCCAGTAGTATAGCTAGCGGGAGGGCCAATGAGCAGTTCTTC. Its translation is CASSIASGRANEQFF.

The rearrangement links TRBV28 to TRBJ2-3; the match to TRBD2 covers 10 bases. After removal of 5 bases from V and 6 bases from J, the junction contained 11 bases not matched to a gene. Germline V gene sequence: CDR1 MDHEN, CDR2 SYDVKM. The CDR3 is 16 residues long. DNA of the CDR3: TGTGCCAGCAGTCTCCAAGCGGGAGGGCCTACGGATACGCAGTATTTT. Protein sequence: CASSLQAGGPTDTQYF.

This chain joins TRBV4-1 and TRBJ2-1, with 11 bases matching TRBD1. The V and J ends lost 1 base and 7 bases, in that order; junction bases with no gene match: 6. Germline V gene sequence: CDR1 MGHRA, CDR2 YSYEKL. The CDR3 contains 16 residues. The CDR3: CASSQGPGQGVNEQFF. The CDR3, as DNA: TGCGCCAGCAGCCAAGGTCCGGGACAGGGGGTAAATGAGCAGTTCTTC.

The chain is built from TRBV4-1 and TRBJ1-2; no reliable D call. Looked up from germline, CDR1 is MGHRA and CDR2 is YSYEKL. Trimming cost V 1 base and J 3 bases, with 9 bases left between them. The CDR3 extends over 14 amino acids. The CDR3 loop is CASSQGLPDYGYTF. In nucleotides, the CDR3 is TGCGCCAGCAGCCAAGGACTCCCGGACTATGGCTACACCTTC.

The chain employs TRBV29-1 and TRBJ1-2; D is undetermined. The V end lost 4 bases, the J end lost 8 bases, and 11 bases lay between the germline ends. Germline V gene data show CDR1 as SQVTM and CDR2 as ANQGSEA. The CDR3 is 11 residues long. This CDR3 reads CSVGRSGGYTF. In nucleotides, the CDR3 is TGCAGCGTTGGCAGATCGGGGGGCTACACCTTC.

The rearrangement joins TRBV27 to TRBJ2-1; TRBD1 might be the D (5 bases). Germline V gene data show CDR1 as MNHEY and CDR2 as SMNVEV (reference sequence). The CDR3 has 14 amino acids. Trimming pared 6 bases from V and 5 bases from J, leaving 14 bases between. CDR3 loop: CASSRQSWNNEQFF. DNA for the CDR3: TGTGCCAGCAGCCGACAGAGTTGGAACAATGAGCAGTTCTTC.

V gene TRBV6-1 combines with J gene TRBJ2-7, with 13 bases lining up with TRBD2. Germline values: CDR1 MNHNS, CDR2 SASEGT. This CDR3 has 16 residues. Losses at the gene ends were 3 bases for V and 1 base for J; bases not matched to a gene: 3. The DNA for the CDR3 is TGTGCCAGCAGTGACCTACTAGCGGGAGGGTCCTACGAGCAGTACTTC. It encodes CASSDLLAGGSYEQYF.

The J gene is TRBJ2-3, the V gene TRBV27; 9 nucleotides match TRBD1. CDR3 length equals 15 residues. The germline CDR1 and CDR2 sequences are MNHEY and SMNVEV (reference sequence). CDR3 sequence (DNA): TGTGCTAGCTCTTGGGGGACAGGGTTCCAAGATACGCAGTATTTT. Protein: CASSWGTGFQDTQYF.

The chain joins TRBV4-1 to TRBJ2-2; D is unresolved. The V gene lost 5 bases and the J gene lost 5 bases, with 6 bases spanning the gap. CDR3 size: 12 residues. CDR1 MGHRA and CDR2 YSYEKL come from the germline V gene. CDR3 amino acids: CASSVGTGELFF. The CDR3 DNA sequence: TGCGCCAGCAGCGTGGGGACCGGGGAGCTGTTTTTT.

The rearrangement joins TRBV28 to TRBJ2-7; unclear D gene. Germline V gene sequence: CDR1 MDHEN, CDR2 SYDVKM. This CDR3 is built from 11 residues. Trimming took 3 bases from V and 6 from J, leaving 6 bases between them. In nucleotides, the CDR3 is TGTGCCAGCAGTTTTGGGCCCGAGCAGTACTTC. Translated, it gives CASSFGPEQYF. Supplemented by reference TRBV28 and TRBJ2-7, the full variable domain reads DVKVTQSSRYLVKRTGEKVFLECVQDMDHENMFWYRQDPGLGLRLIYFSYDVKMKEKGDIPEGYSVSREKKERFSLILESASTNQTSMYLCASSFGPEQYFGPGTRLTVT.

V is TRBV11-2 and J is TRBJ2-7; 10 bases are a match to TRBD1. CDR1 SGHAT and CDR2 FQNNGV come from the germline V gene. V was pared by 7 bases and J by 5 bases, with 5 bases of the junction left unmatched. CDR3 length: 13 residues. The CDR3 DNA follows: TGTGCCAGCATGACAGGGGGCAGCGACGAGCAGTACTTC. Translation: CASMTGGSDEQYF.

The CDR3 spells CASSPGQNTEAFF. Here the CDR3 DNA reads TGTGCCAGCAGCCCGGGACAGAACACTGAAGCTTTCTTT. The chain combines TRBV13 with TRBJ1-1; possibly TRBD1 for D (6 bases). There are 13 residues in the CDR3. Trimming shortened V by 5 bases and J by 1 base, and 8 bases separated the two germline ends. Germline CDR1 reads PRHDT; CDR2 reads FYEKMQ (reference sequence). Variable domain in full (rest from reference TRBV13 and TRBJ1-1): AAGVIQSPRHLIKEKRETATLKCYPIPRHDTVYWYQQGPGQDPQFLISFYEKMQSDKGSIPDRFSAQQFSDYHSELNMSSLELGDSALYFCASSPGQNTEAFFGQGTRLTVV.

The V call is TRBV7-6, the J call TRBJ2-7; D is perhaps TRBD2 (6 bases). V was trimmed by 3 bases and J by 7 bases, leaving 7 bases between them. Per the germline V gene, CDR1 is SGHVS and CDR2 is FNYEAQ. The CDR3 has 11 amino acids. CDR3: CASSFGGEQYF. In DNA form, the CDR3 reads TGTGCCAGCAGCTTCGGGGGAGAGCAGTACTTC. Full variable domain (outside the CDR3, taken from reference TRBV7-6 and TRBJ2-7): GAGVSQSPRYKVTKRGQDVALRCDPISGHVSLYWYRQALGQGPEFLTYFNYEAQQDKSGLPNDRFSAERPEGSISTLTIQRTEQRDSAMYRCASSFGGEQYFGPGTRLTVT.

This sequence joins TRBV2 and TRBJ2-7; possibly TRBD2 for D (7 bases). This CDR3 region has 15 residues. Germline V gene sequence: CDR1 SNHLY, CDR2 FYNNEI. V lost 3 bases and J lost 4, with 16 bases in between. DNA for the CDR3: TGTGCCAGCAGTGAGGGGGCGGGAGAGCTGTACGAGCAGTACTTC. It specifies CASSEGAGELYEQYF.

This clone has a single count. V is TRBV28 and J is TRBJ2-1, with D possibly being TRBD2 (6 bases). The germline V gene encodes CDR1 MDHEN and CDR2 SYDVKM. This CDR3 is built from 17 residues. Trimming cost V 3 bases and J 1 base, with 16 bases left between them. CDR3 in amino acids: CASSLPEVSGSYNEQFF. The CDR3 DNA reads TGTGCCAGCAGTTTGCCCGAGGTTAGCGGATCCTACAATGAGCAGTTCTTC.

The V gene is TRBV7-9, the J gene TRBJ2-2, with 14 positions matching TRBD2. Germline V gives CDR1 SEHNR, CDR2 FQNEAQ (reference sequence). The CDR3 has 18 amino acids. The J segment lost 5 bases and the V segment lost 5 bases, leaving 10 bases of the junction unmatched. In DNA, the CDR3 is TGTGCCAGCAGCACCGGGACTAGCGGGAGAGGCGGGACCGGGGAGCTGTTTTTT. Protein product: CASSTGTSGRGGTGELFF.